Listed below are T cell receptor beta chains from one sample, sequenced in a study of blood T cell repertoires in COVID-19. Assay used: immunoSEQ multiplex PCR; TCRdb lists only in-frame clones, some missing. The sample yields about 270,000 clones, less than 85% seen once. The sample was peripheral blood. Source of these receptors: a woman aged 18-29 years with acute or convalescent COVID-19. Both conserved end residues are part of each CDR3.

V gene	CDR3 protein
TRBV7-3	CASSLGQNTGELFF
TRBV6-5	CASSSRQGWIGELFF
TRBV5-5	CASSPGLGLATGELFF
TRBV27	CASSRGQGTPGELFF
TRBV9	CASSALFAPGLAFSGANVLTF
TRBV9	CASEHGGTDTQYF
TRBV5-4	CASSLAATGPKTQYF
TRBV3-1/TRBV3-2	CASSQNPGIEQYF
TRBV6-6	CASRPTGSHEQFF
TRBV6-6	CASISSGETQYF
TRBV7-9	CASSLRGQGDYTF
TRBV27	CASSSIGGYEQYF
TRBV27	CASSQHMGQGYGYTF
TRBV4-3	CASSQGQGARGSPLHF
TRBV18	CASSPPGQETQYF
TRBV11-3	CASSASSAHYNEQFF
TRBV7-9	CASLSSGNTIYF
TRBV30	CAWSAPPHSGKQFF
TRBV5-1	CASSSLQGQETQYF
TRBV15	CATSSRDTSSGANVLTF
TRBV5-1	CASSSLWDTYGYTF
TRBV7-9	CASSLASSSDGSYEQYF
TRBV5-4	CASSLDPPGSAYEQYF
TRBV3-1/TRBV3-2	CASSRQGNSYEQYF
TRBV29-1	CSVEGALGEKLFF
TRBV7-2	CASSGTGSNQPQHF
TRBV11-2	CASSFDRGRELFF